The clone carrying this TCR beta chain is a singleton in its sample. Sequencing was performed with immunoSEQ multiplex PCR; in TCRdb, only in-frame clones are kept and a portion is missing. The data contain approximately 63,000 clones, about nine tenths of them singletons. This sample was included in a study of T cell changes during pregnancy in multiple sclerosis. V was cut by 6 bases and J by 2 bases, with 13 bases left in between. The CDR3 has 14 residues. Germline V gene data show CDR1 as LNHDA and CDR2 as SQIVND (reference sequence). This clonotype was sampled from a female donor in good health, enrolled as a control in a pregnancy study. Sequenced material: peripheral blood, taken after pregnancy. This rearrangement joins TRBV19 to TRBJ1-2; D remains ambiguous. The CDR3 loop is CASRTRSVNYGYTF. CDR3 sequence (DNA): TGTGCCAGTAGGACCAGGTCGGTGAACTATGGCTACACCTTC.